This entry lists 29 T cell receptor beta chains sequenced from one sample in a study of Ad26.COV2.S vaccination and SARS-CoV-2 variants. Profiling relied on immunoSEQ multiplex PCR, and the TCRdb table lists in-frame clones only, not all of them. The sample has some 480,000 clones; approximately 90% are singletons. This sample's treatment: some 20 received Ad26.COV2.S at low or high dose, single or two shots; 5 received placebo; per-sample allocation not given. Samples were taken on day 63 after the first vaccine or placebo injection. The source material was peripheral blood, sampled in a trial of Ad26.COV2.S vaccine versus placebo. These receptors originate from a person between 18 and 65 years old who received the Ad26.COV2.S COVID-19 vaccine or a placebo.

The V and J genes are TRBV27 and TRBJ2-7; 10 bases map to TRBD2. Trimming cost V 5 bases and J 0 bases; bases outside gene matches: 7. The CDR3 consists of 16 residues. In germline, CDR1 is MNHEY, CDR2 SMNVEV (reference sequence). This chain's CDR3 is CASSGGTSVSSYEQYF. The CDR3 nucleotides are TGTGCCAGCAGTGGGGGGACTAGCGTTAGCTCCTACGAGCAGTACTTC.

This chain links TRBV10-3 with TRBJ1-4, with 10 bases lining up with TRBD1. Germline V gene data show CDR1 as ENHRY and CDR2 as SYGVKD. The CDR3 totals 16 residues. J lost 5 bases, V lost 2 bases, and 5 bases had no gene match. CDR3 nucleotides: TGTGCCATCAGTGAGGGAGACAGGGGGCTGAATGAAAAACTGTTTTTT. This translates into CAISEGDRGLNEKLFF.

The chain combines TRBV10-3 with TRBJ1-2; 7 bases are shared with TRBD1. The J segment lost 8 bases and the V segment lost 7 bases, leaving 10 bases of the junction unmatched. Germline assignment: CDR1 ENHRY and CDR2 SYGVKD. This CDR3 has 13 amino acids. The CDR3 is CAINPGTEGGYTF. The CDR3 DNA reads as TGTGCCATCAATCCCGGGACAGAGGGGGGCTACACCTTC.

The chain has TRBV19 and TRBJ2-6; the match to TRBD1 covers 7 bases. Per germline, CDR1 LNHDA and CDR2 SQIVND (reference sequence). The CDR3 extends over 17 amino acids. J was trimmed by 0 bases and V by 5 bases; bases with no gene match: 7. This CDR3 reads CASSPQGSPSGANVLTF. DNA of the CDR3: TGTGCCAGTAGTCCACAGGGGTCCCCCTCTGGGGCCAACGTCCTGACTTTC.

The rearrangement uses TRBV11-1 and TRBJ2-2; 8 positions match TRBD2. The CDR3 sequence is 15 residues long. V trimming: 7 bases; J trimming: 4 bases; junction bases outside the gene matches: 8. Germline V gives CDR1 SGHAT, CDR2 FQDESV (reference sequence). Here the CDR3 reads CASNRRGAATGELFF. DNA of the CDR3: TGTGCCAGCAACAGGCGGGGGGCGGCCACCGGGGAGCTGTTTTTT.

The DNA for the CDR3 is TGTGCCACCAGCAGAGAAGGGGGTCCTAATGAAAAACTGTTTTTT. It yields the protein CATSREGGPNEKLFF. The rearrangement links TRBV15 to TRBJ1-4, with D tentatively TRBD1 (6 bases). V lost 0 bases and J 3 bases, leaving 8 bases between the germline ends. Germline V gene lookup returns CDR1 LNHNV and CDR2 YYDKDF (reference sequence). The CDR3 consists of 15 residues.

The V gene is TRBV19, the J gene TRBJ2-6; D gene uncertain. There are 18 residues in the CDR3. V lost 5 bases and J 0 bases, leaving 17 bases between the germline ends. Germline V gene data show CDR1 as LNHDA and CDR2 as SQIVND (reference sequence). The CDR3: CASSPRRPSSSGANVLTF. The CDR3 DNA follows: TGTGCCAGTAGTCCCCGCCGACCGTCGAGCTCTGGGGCCAACGTCCTGACTTTC. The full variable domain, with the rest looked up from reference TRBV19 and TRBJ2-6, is DGGITQSPKYLFRKEGQNVTLSCEQNLNHDAMYWYRQDPGQGLRLIYYSQIVNDFQKGDIAEGYSVSREKKESFPLTVTSAQKNPTAFYLCASSPRRPSSSGANVLTFGAGSRLTVL.

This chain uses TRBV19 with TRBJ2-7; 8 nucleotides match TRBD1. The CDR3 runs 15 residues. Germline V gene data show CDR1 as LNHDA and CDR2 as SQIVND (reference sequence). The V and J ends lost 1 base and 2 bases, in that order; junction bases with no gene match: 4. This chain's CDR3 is CASSIGTGRPYEQYF. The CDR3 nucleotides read TGTGCCAGTAGTATAGGGACAGGGCGGCCCTACGAGCAGTACTTC.

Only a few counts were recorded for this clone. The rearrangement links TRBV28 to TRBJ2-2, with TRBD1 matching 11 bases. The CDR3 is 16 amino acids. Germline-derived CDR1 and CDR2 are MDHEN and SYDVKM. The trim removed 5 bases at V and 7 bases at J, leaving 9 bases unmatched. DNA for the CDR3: TGTGCCAGCAGTAGAGGGGACAGGGGGTACATCGGGGAGCTGTTTTTT. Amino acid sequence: CASSRGDRGYIGELFF.

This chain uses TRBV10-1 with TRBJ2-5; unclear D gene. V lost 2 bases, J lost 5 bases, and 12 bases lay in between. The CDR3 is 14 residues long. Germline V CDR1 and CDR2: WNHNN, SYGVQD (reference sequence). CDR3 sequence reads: CASSETSPGETQYF. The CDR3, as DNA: TGCGCCAGCAGTGAGACCAGCCCCGGGGAGACCCAGTACTTC.

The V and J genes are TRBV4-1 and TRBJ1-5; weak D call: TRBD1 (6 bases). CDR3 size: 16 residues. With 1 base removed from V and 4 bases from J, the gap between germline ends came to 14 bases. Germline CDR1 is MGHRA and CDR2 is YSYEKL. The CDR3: CASSQVGGGRNQPQHF. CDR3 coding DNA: TGCGCCAGCAGCCAAGTGGGCGGGGGGCGGAATCAGCCCCAGCATTTT.

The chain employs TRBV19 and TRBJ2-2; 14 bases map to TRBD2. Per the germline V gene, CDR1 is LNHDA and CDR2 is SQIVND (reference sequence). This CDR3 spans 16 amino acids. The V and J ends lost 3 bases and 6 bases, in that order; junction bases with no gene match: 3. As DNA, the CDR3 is TGTGCCAGTAGTATTAAGGGACTAGCGGGAGCCGGGGAGCTGTTTTTT. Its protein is CASSIKGLAGAGELFF.

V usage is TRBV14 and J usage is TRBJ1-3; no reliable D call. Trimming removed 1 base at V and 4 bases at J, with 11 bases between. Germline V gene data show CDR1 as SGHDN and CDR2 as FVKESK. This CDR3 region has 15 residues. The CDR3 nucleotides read TGTGCCAGCAGCCAAGTACTCGGGTTCGGAAACACCATATATTTT. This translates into CASSQVLGFGNTIYF.

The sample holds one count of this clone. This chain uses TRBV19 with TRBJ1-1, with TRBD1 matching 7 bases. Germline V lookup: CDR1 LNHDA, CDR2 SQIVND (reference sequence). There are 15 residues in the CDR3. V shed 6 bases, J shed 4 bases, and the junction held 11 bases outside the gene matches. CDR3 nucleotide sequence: TGTGCCAGTAGGATTAACAGGGGAGCCGGCACTGAAGCTTTCTTT. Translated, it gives CASRINRGAGTEAFF.

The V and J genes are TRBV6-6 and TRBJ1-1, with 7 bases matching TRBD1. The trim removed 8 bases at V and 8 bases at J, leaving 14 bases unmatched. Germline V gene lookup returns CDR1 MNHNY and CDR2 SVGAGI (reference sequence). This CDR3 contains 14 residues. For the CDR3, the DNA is TGTGCCAGCGTCCCGGGACAGCCCTCGGGGGAAGCTTTCTTT. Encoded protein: CASVPGQPSGEAFF.

The DNA for the CDR3 is TGCGCCAGCAGTCAGGGGGCTGACAATGAGCAGTTCTTC. This codes for CASSQGADNEQFF. The chain carries TRBV5-1 and TRBJ2-1; 8 bases map to TRBD1. The junction had 3 bases not matched to a gene; V was cut back by 5 bases and J by 5 bases. The CDR3 is 13 residues long. Germline CDR1 is SGHRS and CDR2 is YFSETQ.

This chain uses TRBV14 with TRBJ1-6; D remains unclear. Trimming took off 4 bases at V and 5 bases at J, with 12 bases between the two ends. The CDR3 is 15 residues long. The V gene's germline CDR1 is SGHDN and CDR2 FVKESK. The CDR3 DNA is TGTGCCAGCAGCCGACCCGGGGTCAATAATTCACCCCTCCACTTT. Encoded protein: CASSRPGVNNSPLHF.

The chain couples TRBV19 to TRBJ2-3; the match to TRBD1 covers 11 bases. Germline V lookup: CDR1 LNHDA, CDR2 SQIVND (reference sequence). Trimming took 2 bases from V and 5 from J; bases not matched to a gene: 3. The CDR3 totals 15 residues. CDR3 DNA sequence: TGTGCCAGTAGTATACCGGGACAGGGGGTAGATACGCAGTATTTT. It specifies CASSIPGQGVDTQYF.

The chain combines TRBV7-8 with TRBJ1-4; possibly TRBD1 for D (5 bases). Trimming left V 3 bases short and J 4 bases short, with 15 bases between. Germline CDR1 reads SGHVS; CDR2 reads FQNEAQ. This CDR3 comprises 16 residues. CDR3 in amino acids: CASSFGPGTSNEKLFF. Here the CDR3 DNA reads TGTGCCAGCAGCTTTGGACCCGGGACCAGTAATGAAAAACTGTTTTTT.

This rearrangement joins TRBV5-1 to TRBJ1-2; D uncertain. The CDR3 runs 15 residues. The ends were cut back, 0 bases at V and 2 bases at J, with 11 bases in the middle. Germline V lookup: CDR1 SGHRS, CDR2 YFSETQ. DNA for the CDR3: TGCGCCAGCAGCTTGGTCGCCGAGGCAAACTATGGCTACACCTTC. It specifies CASSLVAEANYGYTF.

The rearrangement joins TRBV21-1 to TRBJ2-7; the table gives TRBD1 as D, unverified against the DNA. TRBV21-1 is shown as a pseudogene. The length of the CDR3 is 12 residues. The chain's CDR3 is CASSQEDRKQYF. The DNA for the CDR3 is TGTGCCAGCAGTCAAGAGGACAGAAAGCAGTACTTC.

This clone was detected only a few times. CDR3: CASSLRTSGRAAGTDTQYF. CDR3 DNA: TGTGCCAGCAGCTTGAGGACTAGCGGGAGGGCCGCGGGCACAGATACGCAGTATTTT. J is TRBJ2-3 and V is TRBV5-6, with 15 bases matching TRBD2. Trimming cost V 1 base and J 1 base; bases outside gene matches: 7. The CDR3 extends over 19 amino acids. The germline CDR1 and CDR2 sequences are SGHDT and YYEEEE.

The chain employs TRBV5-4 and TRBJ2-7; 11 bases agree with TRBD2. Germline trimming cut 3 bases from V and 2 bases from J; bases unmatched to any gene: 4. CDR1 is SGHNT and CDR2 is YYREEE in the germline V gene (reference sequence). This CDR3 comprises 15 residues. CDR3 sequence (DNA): TGTGCCAGCAGCTCCGGGACTAGCGGTACCTACGAGCAGTACTTC. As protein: CASSSGTSGTYEQYF.

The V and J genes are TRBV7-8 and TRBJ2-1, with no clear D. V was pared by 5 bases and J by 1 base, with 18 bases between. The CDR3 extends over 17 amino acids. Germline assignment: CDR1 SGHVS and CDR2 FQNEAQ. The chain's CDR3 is CASSRRAQDLSYNEQFF. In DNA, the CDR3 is TGTGCCAGCAGCCGCCGGGCTCAGGATCTGTCCTACAATGAGCAGTTCTTC.

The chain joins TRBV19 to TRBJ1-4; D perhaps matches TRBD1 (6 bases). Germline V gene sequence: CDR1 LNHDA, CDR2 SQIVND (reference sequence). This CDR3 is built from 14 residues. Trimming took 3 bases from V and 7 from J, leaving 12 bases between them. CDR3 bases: TGTGCCAGTAGTATCGGGCCAGGGGTTGAAAAACTGTTTTTT. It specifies CASSIGPGVEKLFF.

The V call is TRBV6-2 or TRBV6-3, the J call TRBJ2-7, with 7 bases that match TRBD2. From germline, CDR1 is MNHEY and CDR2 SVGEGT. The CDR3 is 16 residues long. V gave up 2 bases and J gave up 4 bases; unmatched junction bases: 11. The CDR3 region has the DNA TGTGCCAGCAGTTACGCCCTCTTCGGGAGGCCGTACGAGCAGTACTTC. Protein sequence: CASSYALFGRPYEQYF.

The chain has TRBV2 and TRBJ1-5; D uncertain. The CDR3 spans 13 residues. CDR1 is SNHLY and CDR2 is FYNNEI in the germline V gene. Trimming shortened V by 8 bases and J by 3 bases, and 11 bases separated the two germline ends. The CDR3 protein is CASALKPNQPQHF. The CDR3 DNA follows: TGTGCCAGCGCCCTTAAACCCAATCAGCCCCAGCATTTT.

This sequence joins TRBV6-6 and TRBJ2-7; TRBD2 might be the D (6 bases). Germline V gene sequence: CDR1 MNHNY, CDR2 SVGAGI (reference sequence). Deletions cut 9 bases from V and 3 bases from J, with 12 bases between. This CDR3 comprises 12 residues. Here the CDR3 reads CASTVGGYEQYF. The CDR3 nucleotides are TGTGCCAGTACAGTGGGAGGCTACGAGCAGTACTTC.

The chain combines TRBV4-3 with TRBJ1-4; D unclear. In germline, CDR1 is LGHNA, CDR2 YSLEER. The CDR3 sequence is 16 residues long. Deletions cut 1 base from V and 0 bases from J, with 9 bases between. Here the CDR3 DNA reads TGCGCCAGCAGCCAAGGAGGCAGACCAACTAATGAAAAACTGTTTTTT. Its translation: CASSQGGRPTNEKLFF.